Listed below are T cell receptor beta chains from one sample, sequenced in a study of spatial heterogeneity in lung cancer. TCRdb fed the 5' RACE reads into MiXCR, producing one record per CDR3 protein. Of 9,000 or so distinct CDR3 sequences in the sample, 2.9% were seen once. The sequenced sample was lung tumor tissue, obtained at surgery. The receptors were sampled from a male donor with early-stage non-small cell lung cancer. Both conserved end residues are part of each CDR3. Some rows have no size entry. The others give once, few or many, or a class for an expanded clone.

>14|TRBJ2-2|TRBV19|many
CASRSRRNTGELFF
>17|TRBJ2-3|TRBV28|many
CASSSPGAPNRGDTQYF
>17|TRBJ1-4|TRBV24-1|many
CATSDSGQWGTNEKLFF
>13|TRBJ1-1|TRBV2|many
CASSLQGITEAFF
>13|TRBJ1-5|TRBV28|many
CASSPMNNQPQHF
>17|TRBJ2-5|TRBV19|many
CASSRPSGGTLQETQYF
>13|TRBJ1-5|TRBV29-1|many
CSVQGDQYQPQHF
>14|TRBJ1-5|TRBV5-1|many
CASSWGTGDQPQHF
>13|TRBJ1-1|TRBV27|many
CASRFDGVAEAFF
>16|TRBJ1-1|TRBV6-2/TRBV6-3|many
CASSSRQVTRNTEAFF
>11|TRBJ2-1|TRBV6-1|many
CASSEKEKQFF
>12|TRBJ2-5|TRBV29-1|few
CSFWTGGETQYF
>17|TRBJ1-2|TRBV27|many
CASSTGAGSPTHYGYTF
>14|TRBJ2-3|TRBV27|many
CASSFSSSTDTQYF
>13|TRBJ1-2|TRBV5-6|many
CASRGYRVHGYTF
>14|TRBJ1-2|TRBV12-3/TRBV12-4|many
CASSPTGGASGYTF
>13|TRBJ1-5|TRBV3-1|many
CASSHEGDQPQHF
>15|TRBJ2-1|TRBV4-3|many
CASSQAEWRVDEQFF
>13|TRBJ1-1|TRBV4-3|-
CASSQVNGMEAFF
>14|TRBJ2-1|TRBV14|many
CASSQGWRDNEQFF
>16|TRBJ2-1|TRBV10-3|medium-sized
CAISEQGQSSYNEQFF
>15|TRBJ2-2|TRBV27|many
CASTPGQADTGELFF
>14|TRBJ1-6|TRBV20-1|large
CSAGTGSPRVPLHF
>14|TRBJ2-7|TRBV5-1|many
CASSFSYGAYEQYF
>14|TRBJ1-5|TRBV20-1|-
CSAGQGEGNQPQHF
>12|TRBJ2-5|TRBV14|many
CASSQERQTQYF
>12|TRBJ2-7|TRBV28|many
CASDDRFHEQYF
>15|TRBJ1-2|TRBV12-3/TRBV12-4|many
CASRAGTGESYGYTF
>14|TRBJ1-5|TRBV28|many
CASRPQGLNQPQHF
>15|TRBJ2-2|TRBV25-1|many
CASSELRTNTGELFF
>13|TRBJ2-5|TRBV3-1|many
CASSQGLRETQYF
>12|TRBJ2-1|TRBV20-1|medium-sized
CSAPTSVNEQFF
>16|TRBJ2-2|TRBV28|few
CASSFGWEVNTGELFF
>15|TRBJ2-5|TRBV20-1|medium-sized
CSASLGGGGGETQYF
>14|TRBJ1-5|TRBV5-5|medium-sized
CASSLGGGNQPQHF
>14|TRBJ2-7|TRBV4-2|many
CASTQDWMGREQYF
>14|TRBJ2-7|TRBV4-1|many
CASSQGSERYEQYF
>14|TRBJ2-5|TRBV6-5|medium-sized
CASSYLDRQETQYF
>12|TRBJ2-3|TRBV28|few
CATRGGPNTQYF
>15|TRBJ1-4|TRBV20-1|many
CSARDTLGQGRKLFF